The present TCR beta chain was sequenced within a study of glioma-infiltrating T cells after dendritic cell vaccination. Turning to this clone: What it binds is not known.

Profiled with immunoSEQ multiplex PCR; TCRdb holds only in-frame clones, not every one. The sample lists 100,000 or so clones; 80% were seen once. Time point meaning: after dendritic cell vaccination, including at tumor progression/relapse. Before vaccination, two weeks after the third vaccination, and at progression, PBMC were collected. Study outcomes and limitations: Higher TCR clonality did not directly relate to longer survival. Longer survival after dendritic cell vaccination followed higher pretreatment TIL content.

The sequence came from a human donor with glioblastoma. The sample was blood, taken after dendritic cell vaccination.

Here the CDR3 reads CASKNTGALSYEQYF. The CDR3 DNA is TGTGCCAGCAAGAACACAGGGGCCCTCTCCTACGAGCAGTACTTC. V usage is TRBV6-5 and J usage is TRBJ2-7; 7 nucleotides agree with TRBD1. J lost 0 bases, V lost 7 bases, and 9 bases had no gene match. Germline CDR1 MNHEY, CDR2 SVGAGI. The CDR3 extends over 15 amino acids.